The rows below give T cell receptor beta chains drawn from one sample of a study of beta chain features in type 1 diabetes. Clones were read by immunoSEQ multiplex PCR, and TCRdb kept only the in-frame ones, dropping some. The table has around 650,000 clones, around 12% seen once; the top ten hold more than 0.1%. The sample consisted of naive CD4+ T cells from blood. All receptors derive from a man aged 25-40 years with type 1 diabetes. The CDR3 runs from the conserved cysteine through the conserved F or W. Fields, in order: V gene, CDR3 length, clone size, D gene, J gene, CDR3 DNA, CDR3 protein. D genes are given only for firm matches. Size values are once, few and many counts, or a class for expanded clones, and some rows have none.

>TRBV5-6|12|few|NA|TRBJ2-7
TGTGCCAGCAGCTTGTGGGGCGACGAGCAGTACTTC
CASSLWGDEQYF
>TRBV19|13|NA|NA|TRBJ1-2
TGTGCCAGTACCTTCGACAGGTACTATGGCTACACCTTC
CASTFDRYYGYTF
>TRBV7-2|17|few|TRBD2|TRBJ2-3
TGTGCCAGCAGCTTAGAATTCGGCGGGGGAAGCACAGATACGCAGTATTTT
CASSLEFGGGSTDTQYF
>TRBV6-6|15|NA|TRBD1|TRBJ1-5
TGTGCCAGCAGTTCCCGGGACAGCCGCAATCAGCCCCAGCATTTT
CASSSRDSRNQPQHF
>TRBV9|13|few|NA|TRBJ1-6
TGTGCCAGCACCGTCTCAGAGAATTCACCCCTCCACTTT
CASTVSENSPLHF
>TRBV25-1|12|few|NA|TRBJ2-7
TGTGCCAGCAGGGCAGGGACCTACGAGCAGTACTTC
CASRAGTYEQYF
>TRBV5-5|15|NA|NA|TRBJ1-2
TGTGCCAGCAGCCCCTCAGGGACAACTAACTATGGCTACACCTTC
CASSPSGTTNYGYTF
>TRBV14|15|few|NA|TRBJ2-6
TGTGCCAGCAGCCAAGAGCGGTCTGGGGCCAACGTCCTGACTTTC
CASSQERSGANVLTF
>TRBV4-1|16|NA|NA|TRBJ1-5
TGCGCCAGCAGCCAAGAGGTATCGTCGTACAATCAGCCCCAGCATTTT
CASSQEVSSYNQPQHF
>TRBV11-1|13|NA|NA|TRBJ2-1
TGTGCCACCCGAGAAGCCCTCTACAATGAGCAGTTCTTC
CATREALYNEQFF
>TRBV29-1|15|few|NA|TRBJ2-3
TGCAGCGTTGACCGAGCGCCCTATAGCACAGATACGCAGTATTTT
CSVDRAPYSTDTQYF
>TRBV7-9|16|NA|NA|TRBJ2-5
TGTGCCAGCAGCTTAGCGAGACCTCGGTACCAAGAGACCCAGTACTTC
CASSLARPRYQETQYF
>TRBV7-2|14|few|TRBD1|TRBJ2-7
TGTGCCAGCAGCTTAGGGGACAGGGGGTACGAGCAGTACTTC
CASSLGDRGYEQYF
>TRBV6-5|14|few|NA|TRBJ1-5
TGTGCCAGCAGTCTCGAAGATAGCAATCAGCCCCAGCATTTT
CASSLEDSNQPQHF
>TRBV7-9|15|NA|NA|TRBJ1-1
TGTGCCAGCAGCTTCCCCTTCGGCAGAAACACTGAAGCTTTCTTT
CASSFPFGRNTEAFF
>TRBV30|14|few|NA|TRBJ1-4
TGTGCCTGGAGTGTACCAGGTGCACAAGAAAAACTGTTTTTT
CAWSVPGAQEKLFF
>TRBV30|12|NA|NA|TRBJ2-2
TGTGCCTGGAGTCTGTCAGTCCGGGAGCTGTTTTTT
CAWSLSVRELFF
>TRBV7-2|15|few|NA|TRBJ1-1
TGTGCCAGCAGCCCCCTAGGGGCGCGGGACACTGAAGCTTTCTTT
CASSPLGARDTEAFF
>TRBV18|14|NA|NA|TRBJ1-5
TGTGCCAGCTCACAGGGGGTAAGCGGCCAGCCCCAGCATTTT
CASSQGVSGQPQHF
>TRBV4-3|17|few|TRBD1|TRBJ1-4
TGCGCCAGCAGCCAAGCGAGTCAGGGACAGGGTAATGAAAAACTGTTTTTT
CASSQASQGQGNEKLFF
>TRBV2|14|NA|TRBD1|TRBJ2-7
TGTGCCAGCACGGGACAGGTCAGCTCCTACGAGCAGTACTTC
CASTGQVSSYEQYF
>TRBV10-2|14|few|NA|TRBJ2-5
TGCGCCAGCAGATCAGGCCACGAGGGAGAGACCCAGTACTTC
CASRSGHEGETQYF
>TRBV5-6|15|few|NA|TRBJ1-1
TGTGCCAGCAGCTTGGGGCCGGGACTGAACACTGAAGCTTTCTTT
CASSLGPGLNTEAFF
>TRBV5-1|15|few|NA|TRBJ2-5
TGCGCCAGCAGCACAGGACATACGGAGCAAGAGACCCAGTACTTC
CASSTGHTEQETQYF
>TRBV7-2|18|NA|TRBD1|TRBJ2-6
TGTGCCAGCAGCCCCAAGACGGTGACAGGGACTGGGGCCAACGTCCTGACTTTC
CASSPKTVTGTGANVLTF
>TRBV7-2|16|NA|NA|TRBJ2-1
TGTGCCAGCAGCTTAGTCGTCGGGGGTCCCAGGGATGAGCAGTTCTTC
CASSLVVGGPRDEQFF
>TRBV9|15|few|NA|TRBJ1-4
TGTGCCAGCAGTGTTTCAGCGGACCCTAATGAAAAACTGTTTTTT
CASSVSADPNEKLFF
>TRBV7-2|15|NA|NA|TRBJ2-5
TGTGCCAGCAGCCTTAGCTGGGGAAGACAGGAGACCCAGTACTTC
CASSLSWGRQETQYF
>TRBV7-8|19|few|TRBD2|TRBJ2-4
TGTGCCAGCAGTTTAACGGACACGGGAGGAGGAGTAGCCAAAAACATTCAGTACTTC
CASSLTDTGGGVAKNIQYF
>TRBV29-1|13|NA|NA|TRBJ1-2
TGCAGCGTTGAAGATCGAAGCAACTATGGCTACACCTTC
CSVEDRSNYGYTF
>TRBV10-3|13|few|NA|TRBJ2-5
TGTGCCATCGGCGCGGGTCACCAAGAGACCCAGTACTTC
CAIGAGHQETQYF
>TRBV28|15|few|TRBD1|TRBJ2-2
TGTGCCAGCAAGACAGGGGGCCAAGGTACCGGGGAGCTGTTTTTT
CASKTGGQGTGELFF
>TRBV14|14|few|NA|TRBJ2-3
TGTGCCAGCAGCCAAGTAGGAGGCACAGATACGCAGTATTTT
CASSQVGGTDTQYF
>TRBV9|13|few|NA|TRBJ1-6
TGTGCCAGCAGCGTAGGAACCGCTGGCCCCCTCCACTTT
CASSVGTAGPLHF
>TRBV30|13|few|NA|TRBJ1-2
TGTGCCTGGACACCTCAGGATTACTATGGCTACACCTTC
CAWTPQDYYGYTF
>TRBV19|16|few|NA|TRBJ1-6
TGTGCCAGTAGTATCGACCGAAACTCCTATAATTCACCCCTCCACTTT
CASSIDRNSYNSPLHF
>TRBV19|16|NA|NA|TRBJ1-1
TGTGCCAGTAGTGGCGGAGGGGTCAACATGAACACTGAAGCTTTCTTT
CASSGGGVNMNTEAFF
>TRBV18|17|NA|NA|TRBJ1-5
TGTGCCAGCTCACCTCCACGTAGGACAACCACCAATCAGCCCCAGCATTTT
CASSPPRRTTTNQPQHF
>TRBV4-2|16|few|TRBD1|TRBJ2-3
TGTGCCAGCAGCCGAATGCCGACAGGGGCAACAGATACGCAGTATTTT
CASSRMPTGATDTQYF
>TRBV7-2|15|NA|NA|TRBJ2-7
TGTGCCAGCAGCTTAGGGGGGCAGGGTGCGCACGAGCAGTACTTC
CASSLGGQGAHEQYF
>TRBV9|14|NA|NA|TRBJ1-3
TGTGCCAGCAGCGTCACCAGCTCTGGAAACACCATATATTTT
CASSVTSSGNTIYF
>TRBV5-1|12|few|NA|TRBJ2-5
TGCGCCAGCAGCTTGGGAGAGGAGACCCAGTACTTC
CASSLGEETQYF
>TRBV4-3|15|NA|TRBD1|TRBJ1-4
TGCGCCAGCAGCCAAGACGGAAGGACAGGTGAAAAACTGTTTTTT
CASSQDGRTGEKLFF
>TRBV7-9|15|NA|NA|TRBJ1-2
TGTGCCAGCAGCTTAGCGCTAGGACAGCTATATGGCTACACCTTC
CASSLALGQLYGYTF
>TRBV7-2|13|NA|NA|TRBJ1-1
TGTGCCAGCAGAGAATCTGGCCTCTATGAAGCTTTCTTT
CASRESGLYEAFF
>TRBV10-3|13|NA|NA|TRBJ1-3
TGTGCCCACGCAAGGGACCCAGCAAACACCATATATTTT
CAHARDPANTIYF
>TRBV18|16|NA|NA|TRBJ2-2
TGTGCCAGCTCACCGCGGAGGGGACCTAACACCGGGGAGCTGTTTTTT
CASSPRRGPNTGELFF
>TRBV7-9|12|NA|NA|TRBJ2-7
TGTGCCAGCAGTTCACAGGGCGACGAGCAGTACTTC
CASSSQGDEQYF
>TRBV4-1|16|few|NA|TRBJ2-3
TGCGCCAGCAGCCCCCGGACCTCGGGGCGCACAGATACGCAGTATTTT
CASSPRTSGRTDTQYF
>TRBV25-1|14|few|TRBD1|TRBJ2-7
TGTGCCAGCAGTAATCAGGGGGCCTCCTACGAGCAGTACTTC
CASSNQGASYEQYF
>TRBV29-1|11|few|NA|TRBJ2-7
TGCAGCGTTGCGGACAGTCCGGAGCAGTACTTC
CSVADSPEQYF
>TRBV11-3|14|NA|NA|TRBJ2-6
TGTGCCAGCAGCCAGGTTCCTGGGGCCAACGTCCTGACTTTC
CASSQVPGANVLTF
>TRBV14|13|few|NA|TRBJ2-2
TGTGCCAGCAGCGGACAGATGACCGGGGAGCTGTTTTTT
CASSGQMTGELFF
>TRBV19|13|few|NA|TRBJ1-2
TGTGCGGCCCGGGGTTGGTTCGGCTATGGCTACACCTTC
CAARGWFGYGYTF
>TRBV10-3|13|few|TRBD2|TRBJ2-3
TGTGCCACGGGACTAGCGGGCACAGATACGCAGTATTTT
CATGLAGTDTQYF
>TRBV6-5|15|NA|TRBD2|TRBJ2-5
TGTGCCAGCAGTTACTCCGGGACTAACAAAGAGACCCAGTACTTC
CASSYSGTNKETQYF
>TRBV18|13|NA|NA|TRBJ2-7
TGTGCCAGCTCACCCCCGGCGGTGAACGAGCAGTACTTC
CASSPPAVNEQYF
>TRBV5-4|16|few|TRBD2|TRBJ2-6
TGTGCCAGCAGACCCACTGGGGGGGCTGGGGCCAACGTCCTGACTTTC
CASRPTGGAGANVLTF